These 17 T cell receptor beta chains originate from one sample sequenced in a study of T cell responses to AZD1222 COVID-19 vaccine. The table came from immunoSEQ multiplex PCR; TCRdb's copy has only in-frame clones and leaves some out. The sample includes approximately 150,000 clones, 92% seen only once; the top ten take about 1.6%. The sample consisted of peripheral blood, taken on day 0 of AZD1222 vaccination. The receptors come from an adult in good health.

The V and J genes are TRBV19 and TRBJ1-1; D is unclear. CDR1 is LNHDA, CDR2 SQIVND, per germline (reference sequence). This CDR3 spans 19 amino acids. Trimming removed 1 base from V and 0 bases from J, with 21 bases in between. The CDR3 DNA is TGTGCCAGTAGTATAGGGTCTGTTCTTGGTCCGTCCATGAACACTGAAGCTTTCTTT. It specifies CASSIGSVLGPSMNTEAFF.

The chain links TRBV2 to TRBJ1-5; D perhaps matches TRBD1 (5 bases). CDR1 SNHLY and CDR2 FYNNEI come from the germline V gene. CDR3 length: 14 residues. Deletions cut 4 bases from V and 6 bases from J, with 13 bases between. The CDR3 sequence is CASSVGTLGQPQHF. As DNA, the CDR3 is TGTGCCAGCAGTGTGGGGACTCTGGGTCAGCCCCAGCATTTT.

The chain links TRBV6-2 or TRBV6-3 to TRBJ2-1; D unclear. The CDR3 contains 12 residues. The germline V and J ends were trimmed by 4 bases and 9 bases, with 10 bases remaining between them. Germline V gives CDR1 MNHEY, CDR2 SVGEGT. CDR3 DNA sequence: TGTGCCAGCAGTTTAATAGAGTCTGAGCAGTTCTTC. Its protein product is CASSLIESEQFF.

This chain connects TRBV5-1 to TRBJ2-7; 12 nucleotides align to TRBD1. Germline CDR1 SGHRS, CDR2 YFSETQ. J lost 5 bases, V lost 2 bases, and 2 bases had no gene match. CDR3 length: 14 amino acids. The CDR3 region has the DNA TGCGCCAGCAGCTTAGGGACAGGGGGCGACGAGCAGTACTTC. This gives the protein CASSLGTGGDEQYF.

V usage is TRBV7-2 and J usage is TRBJ2-3; no clear D. Trimming removed 2 bases at V and 2 bases at J, with 8 bases between. CDR3 length: 14 amino acids. Germline V CDR1 and CDR2: SGHTA, FQGNSA. CDR3 sequence reads: CASSLNYLTDTQYF. CDR3 nucleotide sequence: TGTGCCAGCAGCTTAAACTACCTCACAGATACGCAGTATTTT. Combining the CDR3 with reference TRBV7-2 and TRBJ2-3 gives the whole variable domain GAGVSQSPSNKVTEKGKDVELRCDPISGHTALYWYRQSLGQGLEFLIYFQGNSAPDKSGLPSDRFSAERTGGSVSTLTIQRTQQEDSAVYLCASSLNYLTDTQYFGPGTRLTVL.

This chain connects TRBV3-1 (or the pseudogene TRBV3-2) to TRBJ2-7; 9 positions agree with TRBD2. J gave up 2 bases and V 4 bases, and 6 bases lay outside the gene matches. This CDR3 has 15 amino acids. CDR1 and CDR2 (germline): LGHDT, YNNKEL (reference sequence). The CDR3 protein is CASSPGLAETYEQYF. The CDR3 DNA reads as TGTGCCAGCAGCCCGGGACTAGCTGAGACCTACGAGCAGTACTTC.

The rearrangement links TRBV19 to TRBJ1-1; 10 bases are shared with TRBD1. The junction had 11 bases not matched to a gene; V was cut back by 7 bases and J by 0 bases. Germline V gene sequence: CDR1 LNHDA, CDR2 SQIVND (reference sequence). The CDR3 runs 17 residues. Here the CDR3 DNA reads TGTGCCAGTACCTCTTTGGGACAGGGGTTTATGAACACTGAAGCTTTCTTT. The encoded protein is CASTSLGQGFMNTEAFF. Together with reference TRBV19 and TRBJ1-1, the CDR3 gives the full variable domain: DGGITQSPKYLFRKEGQNVTLSCEQNLNHDAMYWYRQDPGQGLRLIYYSQIVNDFQKGDIAEGYSVSREKKESFPLTVTSAQKNPTAFYLCASTSLGQGFMNTEAFFGQGTRLTVV.

The chain joins TRBV12-5 to TRBJ1-2; no definite D call. The CDR3 spans 17 residues. Germline assignment: CDR1 LGHNT and CDR2 FRNRAP. V gave up 2 bases and J gave up 6 bases, with 22 bases separating them. The CDR3 loop is CASGLSPDAGVVNGYTF. In DNA, the CDR3 is TGTGCTAGTGGTTTGTCCCCGGACGCGGGTGTGGTGAATGGCTACACCTTC.

The rearrangement joins TRBV5-1 to TRBJ2-7; D unresolved. CDR1 is SGHRS, CDR2 YFSETQ, per germline. The CDR3 is 12 residues long. V lost 4 bases, J lost 5 bases, and 10 bases lay in between. The CDR3 nucleotides are TGCGCCAGCAGCCTCTCTGGGGACGAGCAGTACTTC. Translated, it gives CASSLSGDEQYF.

As regards this clone: At the DNA level, this CDR3 is encoded by other sequences in the same sample as well. This chain joins TRBV18 and TRBJ1-1; D remains ambiguous. Germline assignment: CDR1 KGHSH and CDR2 LQKENI. V was clipped by 3 bases and J by 2 bases, with 4 bases between them. CDR3 length: 12 amino acids. CDR3 amino acids: CASSPRNTEAFF. As DNA, the CDR3 is TGTGCCAGCTCACCCCGCAACACTGAAGCTTTCTTT.

The chain employs TRBV10-1 and TRBJ2-3; D ambiguous. With 0 bases removed from V and 2 bases from J, the gap between germline ends came to 6 bases. The germline gives CDR1 WNHNN, CDR2 SYGVQD (reference sequence). This CDR3 spans 14 amino acids. CDR3 amino acids: CASSESGYTDTQYF. As DNA, the CDR3 is TGCGCCAGCAGTGAGTCAGGGTACACAGATACGCAGTATTTT.

V usage is TRBV27 and J usage is TRBJ2-5, with 7 bases aligning to TRBD1. The V and J ends lost 6 bases and 7 bases, in that order; junction bases with no gene match: 14. The CDR3 spans 15 residues. The germline CDR1 and CDR2 sequences are MNHEY and SMNVEV (reference sequence). The CDR3 region is CASSFTDRAVGTQYF. CDR3 in DNA: TGTGCCAGCAGCTTCACCGACAGGGCGGTCGGGACCCAGTACTTC.

A single count supports this clone. The genes are TRBV18 and TRBJ2-7; TRBD1 is a possible D gene (6 bases). The CDR3 has 12 amino acids. CDR1 and CDR2 from the germline V gene are KGHSH and LQKENI. Trimming left V 6 bases short and J 5 bases short, with 11 bases between. The CDR3: CASSLQGNEQYF. DNA for the CDR3: TGTGCCAGCTCCCTACAGGGAAACGAGCAGTACTTC. Looking up the rest from reference TRBV18 and TRBJ2-7 gives the full variable domain: NAGVMQNPRHLVRRRGQEARLRCSPMKGHSHVYWYRQLPEEGLKFMVYLQKENIIDESGMPKERFSAEFPKEGPSILRIQQVVRGDSAAYFCASSLQGNEQYFGPGTRLTVT.

V usage is TRBV4-1 and J usage is TRBJ2-5, with D perhaps TRBD2 (6 bases). Trimming removed 1 base at V and 5 bases at J, with 14 bases between. In germline, CDR1 is MGHRA, CDR2 YSYEKL. The CDR3 has 15 residues. The DNA of the CDR3 is TGCGCCAGCAGCCAAGTATACGGGAGAGGGGAGACCCAGTACTTC. Protein product: CASSQVYGRGETQYF.

The chain uses TRBV2 and TRBJ1-1, with D unclear. The germline gives CDR1 SNHLY, CDR2 FYNNEI. CDR3 length: 15 amino acids. Trimming shortened V by 6 bases and J by 0 bases, and 14 bases separated the two germline ends. The CDR3 nucleotides read TGTGCCAGCAGAACAGAAATCTCGATGAACACTGAAGCTTTCTTT. It yields the protein CASRTEISMNTEAFF.

On this clone itself: The junction and the germline gene differ at one end; a read error may be behind it. The chain carries TRBV5-1 and TRBJ2-7; TRBD1 aligns across 10 bases. The germline V gene has CDR1 SGHRS and CDR2 YFSETQ. The CDR3 is 15 residues long. The CDR3 loop is CVSSLGGQGLYEQYF. The CDR3 coding sequence is TGCGTCAGCAGCTTGGGGGGACAGGGGCTCTACGAGCAGTACTTC.

This sequence joins TRBV7-3 and TRBJ2-2, with 10 positions matching TRBD1. Trimming cost V 3 bases and J 4 bases; bases outside gene matches: 5. Germline assignment: CDR1 SGHTA and CDR2 FQGTGA. The CDR3 has 16 residues. DNA of the CDR3: TGTGCCAGCAGCTTGGGAGGGACAGGGGTCACCGGGGAGCTGTTTTTT. Translation gives CASSLGGTGVTGELFF.